This T cell receptor (beta chain) was captured in a study of T-cell reconstitution after alpha-beta-depleted transplantation in children. Unique molecular identifiers tagged the TCRbeta library. TCRdb used MiXCR to reprocess the PCR reads, holding one entry per CDR3 protein. The sample consists of approximately 91,000 distinct CDR3 sequences, roughly 8.4% of them appearing once. The CDR3 loop spans 13 amino acids. V dropped 0 bases and J dropped 10 bases, with 10 bases sitting between them. CDR1 and CDR2 from the germline V gene are MRHNA and SNTAGT. This clonotype was picked up a small number of times.

The chain links TRBV6-4 to TRBJ1-5, with TRBD1 as a possible D gene (5 bases). The clonotype was recovered from a human donor who donated a stem cell graft to a child with congenital amegakaryocytic thrombocytopenia. The sequenced sample was PBMCs from the stem cell graft donor, obtained from the stem cell graft. The CDR3, as DNA: TGTGCCAGCAGTGACTCTGAGGGGACCCCCCAGCATTTT. Translation: CASSDSEGTPQHF.